Described below is a single T cell receptor beta chain sequence and its context. The germline gives CDR1 SNHLY, CDR2 FYNNEI. The CDR3 extends over 16 amino acids. V gave up 5 bases and J gave up 1 base, with 12 bases separating them. This entry comes from a study of blood T cell repertoires in COVID-19. Study context: Acute-phase and convalescent COVID-19 samples originated in the United States, Italy and Spain. PBMCs, B-cell-depleted T cells, or T cells were the source of the cDNA or gDNA that made up the material.

Per the original data handling: The authors estimated nucleated cell counts from reference gene primer amplification. Produced via immunoSEQ multiplex PCR; TCRdb's table is partial and in-frame only. That table gives V, J and clone size, and the DNA gave D and trimming. The sample holds approximately 90,000 clones, 70% to 90% seen once. The chain employs TRBV2 and TRBJ2-6; D might be TRBD2 (6 bases). Source material: peripheral blood. This TCR derives from a man in his fifties or sixties with acute or convalescent COVID-19. The CDR3 DNA sequence: TGTGCCAGCAGTAAGGCGGGGCCTTCTGGGGCCAACGTCCTGACTTTC. Its protein product is CASSKAGPSGANVLTF.